Following are 5 T cell receptor beta chains from one sample sequenced in a study of T cells after yellow fever vaccination. Using its own MiXCR run on the 5' RACE reads, TCRdb lists one record per CDR3 protein. The sample contains some 350,000 distinct CDR3 sequences, approximately 10% of which appear only once. Sequences were derived from PBMCs, sampled on the day of the first yellow fever vaccination. Every receptor here comes from a man younger than 35 who received the YFV17D yellow fever vaccine.

The rearrangement joins TRBV13 to TRBJ2-3, with D possibly matching TRBD1 (6 bases). With 5 bases removed from V and 2 bases from J, the gap between germline ends came to 11 bases. The CDR3 extends over 14 amino acids. The germline gives CDR1 PRHDT, CDR2 FYEKMQ (reference sequence). CDR3: CASSRGQYTDTQYF. DNA for the CDR3: TGTGCCAGCAGCCGCGGACAGTACACAGATACGCAGTATTTT.

The V call is TRBV12-3 or TRBV12-4, the J call TRBJ2-5; tentative D call: TRBD2 (5 bases). This CDR3 has 20 residues. With 7 bases removed from V and 5 bases from J, the gap between germline ends came to 35 bases. The CDR3, as DNA: TGTGCCAGCACCCTGGCGGGCAACCTAGAAAATCTCTTCTTTCGGGAGACCCAGTACTTC. This codes for CASTLAGNLENLFFRETQYF.

There are a few counts of this clonotype. The chain combines TRBV5-6 with TRBJ2-3, with unresolved D. Trimming shortened V by 2 bases and J by 5 bases, and 12 bases separated the two germline ends. This CDR3 contains 14 residues. Germline V gene sequence: CDR1 SGHDT, CDR2 YYEEEE. This chain's CDR3 is CASSLTGSQDTQYF. The DNA for the CDR3 is TGTGCCAGCAGCTTAACCGGGTCACAAGATACGCAGTATTTT.

This chain links TRBV7-9 with TRBJ2-1, with D tentatively TRBD1 (5 bases). CDR3 length: 15 residues. V lost 5 bases to trimming and J lost 2 bases, with 13 bases between them. Germline loops: CDR1 SEHNR, CDR2 FQNEAQ (reference sequence). The CDR3 DNA reads TGTGCCAGCAGCCAGATGACAGTAACCTACAATGAGCAGTTCTTC. Residues: CASSQMTVTYNEQFF.

This clonotype was counted many times. The CDR3 DNA reads as TGCGCCAGCAGCTTGCAAAGGGGGCCAGATACGCAGTATTTT. Translated: CASSLQRGPDTQYF. The rearrangement uses TRBV5-1 and TRBJ2-3; 7 bases align to TRBD1. The CDR3 has 14 residues. Germline CDR1 is SGHRS and CDR2 is YFSETQ. V dropped 1 base and J dropped 4; count of bases not matched to a gene: 3.